This passage covers 30 T cell receptor beta chains from one sample sequenced in a study of response to subunit inactivated influenza vaccine. TCRdb used MiXCR to reprocess the RT-PCR reads, holding one entry per CDR3 protein. The sample comprises fewer than 600,000 distinct CDR3 sequences, around 7.7% of which are singletons, and under 15% rests with the top ten. Sequences were derived from PBMCs from blood, sampled roughly 24 months after vaccination. Every receptor here comes from a man between 50 and 70 years old who received an inactivated influenza vaccine.

This clonotype was detected many times. The V call is TRBV9, the J call TRBJ1-1; D uncertain. CDR1 and CDR2 from the germline V gene are SGDLS and YYNGEE. The CDR3 extends over 13 amino acids. Trimming pared 2 bases from V and 0 bases from J, leaving 5 bases between. CDR3 nucleotide sequence: TGTGCCAGCAGCGTGCACTTGAACACTGAAGCTTTCTTT. Its translation: CASSVHLNTEAFF.

The V gene is TRBV14, the J gene TRBJ2-1, with 10 bases aligning to TRBD1. J was trimmed by 5 bases and V by 3 bases; bases with no gene match: 10. CDR1 SGHDN and CDR2 FVKESK come from the germline V gene. The CDR3 sequence is 17 residues long. The CDR3 region has the DNA TGTGCCAGCAGCCAGCGGGACAGGGGCGATGGTCACAATGAGCAGTTCTTC. This sequence encodes CASSQRDRGDGHNEQFF.

This clonotype was picked up a small number of times. The CDR3: CASSLTLGPRPPPDTQYF. The CDR3, as DNA: TGTGCCAGCAGTTTAACCCTCGGGCCAAGGCCTCCACCAGATACGCAGTATTTT. V gene TRBV12-3 or TRBV12-4 combines with J gene TRBJ2-3; no clear D. The CDR3 runs to 18 residues. Trimming stripped 2 bases from V and 4 bases from J, with 22 bases between.

This clonotype appeared a few times. The genes are TRBV20-1 and TRBJ2-4, with a tentative D call TRBD1 (5 bases). CDR3 size: 13 residues. Trimming took 5 bases from V and 4 from J, leaving 12 bases between them. The germline gives CDR1 DFQATT, CDR2 SNEGSKA (reference sequence). The CDR3 sequence: CSADDRGKNIQYF. The CDR3 coding sequence is TGCAGTGCTGATGACAGAGGAAAAAACATTCAGTACTTC.

This clonotype was seen only a few times. The rearrangement joins TRBV5-8 to TRBJ2-2; 7 bases align to TRBD1. CDR1 and CDR2 (germline): SGHTS, YDEGEE. Trimming cost V 6 bases and J 5 bases; bases outside gene matches: 10. This CDR3 has 15 amino acids. CDR3 coding DNA: TGTGCCAGCATCAAGGGGGCATCGCGAACCGGGGAGCTGTTTTTT. Its protein product is CASIKGASRTGELFF.

The sample holds a few counts of this clonotype. This chain joins TRBV4-3 and TRBJ2-2, with D perhaps matching TRBD1 or TRBD2 (5 bases each). Trimming pared 0 bases from V and 7 bases from J, leaving 18 bases between. Per the germline V gene, CDR1 is LGHNA and CDR2 is YSLEER. The CDR3 has 17 residues. The CDR3 reads CASSQDGTGAWGGELFF. CDR3 DNA: TGCGCCAGCAGCCAAGACGGAACCGGGGCTTGGGGCGGGGAGCTGTTTTTT.

This clonotype was recorded many times. The rearrangement links TRBV20-1 to TRBJ2-4, with D perhaps assigned TRBD1 or TRBD2 (5 bases each). Germline CDR1 DFQATT, CDR2 SNEGSKA (reference sequence). The length of the CDR3 is 12 residues. Trimming stripped 6 bases from V and 7 bases from J, with 13 bases between. The CDR3 spells CSARGLTNIQYF. As DNA, the CDR3 is TGCAGTGCGAGGGGTCTTACTAACATTCAGTACTTC.

This clonotype has at least ten counts. The chain joins TRBV7-9 to TRBJ2-7; D remains unclear. V lost 5 bases and J lost 3, with 5 bases in between. CDR3 length equals 11 residues. Per germline, CDR1 SEHNR and CDR2 FQNEAQ (reference sequence). The CDR3 loop is CASSQVYEQYF. The CDR3 nucleotides read TGTGCCAGCAGCCAAGTCTACGAGCAGTACTTC. Filled out from reference TRBV7-9 and TRBJ2-7, the complete variable domain reads DTGVSQNPRHKITKRGQNVTFRCDPISEHNRLYWYRQTLGQGPEFLTYFQNEAQLEKSRLLSDRFSAERPKGSFSTLEIQRTEQGDSAMYLCASSQVYEQYFGPGTRLTVT.

The chain uses TRBV11-2 and TRBJ2-2, with D possibly matching TRBD1 (5 bases). The CDR3 runs to 16 residues. V was shortened by 5 bases and J by 5 bases, with 18 bases between the two germline ends. Germline CDR1 is SGHAT and CDR2 is FQNNGV. The DNA for the CDR3 is TGTGCCAGCAGCCTTAAAACAGGTTTGGGGACCGGGGAGCTGTTTTTT. This codes for CASSLKTGLGTGELFF. Using reference TRBV11-2 and TRBJ2-2 for the parts outside the CDR3, the full variable domain is EAGVAQSPRYKIIEKRQSVAFWCNPISGHATLYWYQQILGQGPKLLIQFQNNGVVDDSQLPKDRFSAERLKGVDSTLKIQPAKLEDSAVYLCASSLKTGLGTGELFFGEGSRLTVL.

This clonotype has only a few counts. V is TRBV30 and J is TRBJ2-1; 11 bases agree with TRBD1. CDR1 and CDR2 from the germline V gene are GTSNPN and SVGIG (reference sequence). Unmatched junction bases numbered 2, after V lost 3 bases and J lost 1 base. The CDR3 consists of 15 residues. CDR3 sequence: CAWRGDRGSYNEQFF. The CDR3, as DNA: TGTGCCTGGAGGGGGGACAGGGGGTCCTACAATGAGCAGTTCTTC.

The V gene is TRBV24-1, the J gene TRBJ2-1; TRBD2 agrees at 14 bases. Germline loops: CDR1 KGHDR, CDR2 SFDVKD. CDR3 size: 16 residues. The V and J ends lost 4 bases and 6 bases, in that order; junction bases with no gene match: 4. The CDR3 bases are TGTGCCACCAGTGACTCGACTAGCGGGGGGGCCAATGAGCAGTTCTTC. It is translated as CATSDSTSGGANEQFF.

The V gene is TRBV7-2, the J gene TRBJ2-7; maybe TRBD2 (5 bases). The germline V gene has CDR1 SGHTA and CDR2 FQGNSA. Trimming cost V 5 bases and J 4 bases, with 9 bases left between them. The CDR3 totals 12 residues. CDR3 in DNA: TGTGCCAGCAGCAACGGGATGTACGAGCAGTACTTC. This gives the protein CASSNGMYEQYF.

This chain connects TRBV5-1 to TRBJ1-1; no firm D call. V was pared by 0 bases and J by 5 bases, with 14 bases between. The CDR3 has 15 amino acids. The germline V gene has CDR1 SGHRS and CDR2 YFSETQ. This chain's CDR3 is CASSLEGTGWTEAFF. In DNA form, the CDR3 reads TGCGCCAGCAGCTTGGAAGGTACGGGATGGACTGAAGCTTTCTTT.

In its sample, this clonotype was seen many times. CDR3 loop: CASSERWDRGGYTF. The CDR3 DNA is TGTGCCAGCAGTGAACGATGGGACAGGGGTGGCTACACCTTC. The V and J genes are TRBV6-1 and TRBJ1-2; 10 positions match TRBD1. The junction had 4 bases not matched to a gene; V was cut back by 2 bases and J by 7 bases. Germline V gene data show CDR1 as MNHNS and CDR2 as SASEGT. CDR3 length equals 14 residues.

This clonotype showed up many times. V usage is TRBV6-5 and J usage is TRBJ2-1; perhaps TRBD2 as D (6 bases). Trimming removed 0 bases at V and 6 bases at J, with 15 bases between. The CDR3 loop spans 16 amino acids. Germline CDR1 is MNHEY and CDR2 is SVGAGI. CDR3 DNA sequence: TGTGCCAGCAGTTACTCCCCCGGGGGTCAACTCAATGAGCAGTTCTTC. The encoded protein is CASSYSPGGQLNEQFF.

This clonotype was seen many times. The chain is built from TRBV6-1 and TRBJ2-7; 7 bases line up with TRBD2. V shed 2 bases and J 3 bases; nucleotides not matched to a gene: 7. Germline V lookup: CDR1 MNHNS, CDR2 SASEGT. The length of the CDR3 is 15 residues. CDR3 DNA: TGTGCCAGCAGTGAACTGGTAGCGGGTCTCTACGAGCAGTACTTC. Its translation is CASSELVAGLYEQYF.

The table lists this clonotype with a few counts. V and J are TRBV9 and TRBJ2-2; 10 bases are shared with TRBD1. V dropped 3 bases and J dropped 6; count of bases not matched to a gene: 2. The CDR3 contains 14 residues. Germline lookup yields CDR1 SGDLS and CDR2 YYNGEE. This chain's CDR3 is CASSAGTGAGELFF. The DNA of the CDR3 is TGTGCCAGCAGCGCCGGGACAGGGGCCGGGGAGCTGTTTTTT. The entire variable domain, with the rest obtained from reference TRBV9 and TRBJ2-2, is as follows: DSGVTQTPKHLITATGQRVTLRCSPRSGDLSVYWYQQSLDQGLQFLIQYYNGEERAKGNILERFSAQQFPDLHSELNLSSLELGDSALYFCASSAGTGAGELFFGEGSRLTVL.

In its sample, this clonotype was seen a few times. This chain uses TRBV20-1 with TRBJ2-3; 9 bases are shared with TRBD2. The length of the CDR3 is 16 residues. The trim removed 0 bases at V and 5 bases at J, leaving 9 bases unmatched. CDR1 DFQATT and CDR2 SNEGSKA come from the germline V gene (reference sequence). CDR3 DNA sequence: TGCAGTGCTAGAGATCCAGCGCGGGGGGGCAGAGATACGCAGTATTTT. This sequence encodes CSARDPARGGRDTQYF.

At least ten counts were recorded for this clonotype. J is TRBJ2-7 and V is TRBV6-5; D gene ambiguous. Trimming took 0 bases from V and 1 from J, leaving 19 bases between them. Germline values: CDR1 MNHEY, CDR2 SVGAGI. The CDR3 consists of 18 residues. In DNA, the CDR3 is TGTGCCAGCAGTTACTCGTTGGCAGGCGAGTCTTTTTCCTACGAGCAGTACTTC. Its translation is CASSYSLAGESFSYEQYF.

This clonotype was seen ten or more times. The chain carries TRBV11-2 and TRBJ2-1, with TRBD2 matching over 7 bases. The CDR3 consists of 13 residues. Germline lookup yields CDR1 SGHAT and CDR2 FQNNGV. After removal of 1 base from V and 12 bases from J, the junction contained 6 bases not matched to a gene. The DNA of the CDR3 is TGTGCCAGCAGCTTAGGTTCCTGGGGGGGGCAGTTCTTC. Translated, it gives CASSLGSWGGQFF.

This clonotype was seen more than once but under ten times. The gene calls are TRBV20-1 and TRBJ2-7; D possibly uses TRBD1 or TRBD2 (5 bases each). Germline V CDR1 and CDR2: DFQATT, SNEGSKA (reference sequence). This CDR3 is 14 amino acids long. V was pared by 2 bases and J by 3 bases, with 14 bases between. The DNA for the CDR3 is TGCAGTGCTAGAAGCCGGGACGGAATCTACGAGCAGTACTTC. This sequence encodes CSARSRDGIYEQYF.

The J gene is TRBJ2-7, the V gene TRBV20-1; 15 positions match TRBD2. Trimming took 6 bases from V and 7 from J; bases not matched to a gene: 4. Germline V gene sequence: CDR1 DFQATT, CDR2 SNEGSKA (reference sequence). The length of the CDR3 is 13 residues. CDR3 amino acids: CSAHGLAGGEQYF. The CDR3 DNA is TGCAGTGCCCACGGACTAGCGGGAGGGGAGCAGTACTTC.

This clonotype has a count of ten or more. The V and J genes are TRBV7-2 and TRBJ2-2, with 8 nucleotides matching TRBD2. Looked up from germline, CDR1 is SGHTA and CDR2 is FQGNSA. V was clipped by 5 bases and J by 0 bases; unmatched bases: 8. This CDR3 region has 17 residues. The chain's CDR3 is CASSPTRGEPNTGELFF. As DNA, the CDR3 is TGTGCCAGCAGCCCCACGCGGGGGGAACCGAACACCGGGGAGCTGTTTTTT.

In this sample, this clonotype turned up a few times. The chain couples TRBV9 to TRBJ1-5; D is uncertain. The CDR3 spans 14 residues. V lost 1 base, J lost 2 bases, and 7 bases lay in between. Germline assignment: CDR1 SGDLS and CDR2 YYNGEE. CDR3 protein: CASSVNPGNQPQHF. CDR3 DNA: TGTGCCAGCAGCGTAAATCCCGGCAATCAGCCCCAGCATTTT.

V usage is TRBV27 and J usage is TRBJ2-7, with TRBD2 matching over 11 bases. Germline values: CDR1 MNHEY, CDR2 SMNVEV (reference sequence). V shed 5 bases and J 4 bases; nucleotides not matched to a gene: 10. The CDR3 is made up of 16 amino acids. In nucleotides, the CDR3 is TGTGCCAGCAGTCTTATTAGCGGGAGGGCCGGGTACGAGCAGTACTTC. Translated: CASSLISGRAGYEQYF.

The sample holds a few counts of this clonotype. The V gene is TRBV24-1, the J gene TRBJ2-6; TRBD1 is a possible D gene (5 bases). The V end was cut by 6 bases, the J end by 0 bases, with 8 bases between. CDR3 length equals 15 residues. Germline V gene data show CDR1 as KGHDR and CDR2 as SFDVKD. The CDR3: CATSPGYSGANVLTF. CDR3 bases: TGTGCCACCAGTCCAGGGTACTCTGGGGCCAACGTCCTGACTTTC.

Notes on this clonotype: Given a much more abundant clone one base away, this may be a read error. The rearrangement links TRBV12-3 or TRBV12-4 to TRBJ2-3; D might be TRBD2 (6 bases). The CDR3 loop spans 15 amino acids. CDR3 region: CASSRGTSGTDTLYF. CDR3 sequence (DNA): TGTGCCAGCAGCCGGGGGACTTCAGGCACAGATACGCTGTATTTT.

This clonotype occurred a few times. In nucleotides, the CDR3 is TGTGCCAGCAGCCCGACAGTGAACACCGGGGAGCTGTTTTTT. Translation gives CASSPTVNTGELFF. The gene calls are TRBV5-4 and TRBJ2-2; D perhaps matches TRBD1 (5 bases). Germline CDR1 is SGHNT and CDR2 is YYREEE (reference sequence). The CDR3 sequence is 14 residues long. V lost 4 bases to trimming and J lost 1 base, with 8 bases between them. The full variable domain, its missing parts supplied by reference TRBV5-4 and TRBJ2-2, is ETGVTQSPTHLIKTRGQQVTLRCSSQSGHNTVSWYQQALGQGPQFIFQYYREEENGRGNFPPRFSGLQFPNYSSELNVNALELDDSALYLCASSPTVNTGELFFGEGSRLTVL.

This chain connects TRBV28 to TRBJ2-1, with D perhaps TRBD1 (6 bases). Germline CDR1 reads MDHEN; CDR2 reads SYDVKM. V lost 6 bases and J lost 6, with 18 bases in between. The CDR3 is 15 residues long. The CDR3 reads CASRLQGHSSNEQFF. The CDR3 region has the DNA TGTGCCAGCAGATTACAGGGCCATTCATCCAATGAGCAGTTCTTC.

This clonotype came up a few times. This rearrangement joins TRBV29-1 to TRBJ2-5; D may be TRBD2 (6 bases). The length of the CDR3 is 13 residues. Germline V gives CDR1 SQVTM, CDR2 ANQGSEA. Trimming stripped 4 bases from V and 4 bases from J, with 13 bases between. The CDR3: CSVAYGRTETQYF. The CDR3 DNA sequence: TGCAGCGTTGCCTACGGGAGAACAGAGACCCAGTACTTC.